This T cell receptor beta chain appears in the sequencing data of a study of blood T cell repertoires in COVID-19. Study-level information: COVID-19 samples from acute and convalescent phases originated in the United States, Italy and Spain. T cells, B-cell-depleted T cells, or PBMCs supplied cDNA or gDNA.

Generated by immunoSEQ multiplex PCR, the TCRdb table keeps only in-frame clones and is missing some. This table has about 430,000 clones, 70% to 90% appearing once. The CDR3 is made up of 15 amino acids. CDR1 is LNHDA and CDR2 is SQIVND in the germline V gene (reference sequence). Trimming cost V 5 bases and J 0 bases, with 14 bases left between them. This clone was seen a few times. Seattle patient enrollment occurred during active infection, with longitudinal follow-up thereafter. The J gene is TRBJ2-7, the V gene TRBV19; tentatively, D is TRBD2 (7 bases). Sequencing was performed on peripheral blood. This TCR derives from a man aged 18 to 35 with COVID-19, enrolled during active disease. In nucleotides, the CDR3 is TGTGCCAGTAGTCCTAGCGGACAGAACTCCTACGAGCAGTACTTC. It is translated as CASSPSGQNSYEQYF.